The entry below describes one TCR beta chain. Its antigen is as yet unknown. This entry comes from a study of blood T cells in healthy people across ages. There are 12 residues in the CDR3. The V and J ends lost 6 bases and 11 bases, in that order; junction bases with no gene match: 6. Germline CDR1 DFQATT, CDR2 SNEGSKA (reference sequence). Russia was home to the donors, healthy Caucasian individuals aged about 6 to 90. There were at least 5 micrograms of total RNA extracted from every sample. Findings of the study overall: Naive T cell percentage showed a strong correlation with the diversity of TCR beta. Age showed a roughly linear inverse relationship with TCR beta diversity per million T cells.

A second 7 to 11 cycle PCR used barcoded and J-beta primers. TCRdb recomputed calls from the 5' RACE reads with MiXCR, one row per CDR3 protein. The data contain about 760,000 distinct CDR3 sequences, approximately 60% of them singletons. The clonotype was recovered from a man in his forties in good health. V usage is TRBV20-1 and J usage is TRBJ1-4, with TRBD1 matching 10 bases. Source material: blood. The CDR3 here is CSALDRGDKLFF. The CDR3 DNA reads TGCAGTGCCTTGGACAGGGGGGACAAACTGTTTTTT.